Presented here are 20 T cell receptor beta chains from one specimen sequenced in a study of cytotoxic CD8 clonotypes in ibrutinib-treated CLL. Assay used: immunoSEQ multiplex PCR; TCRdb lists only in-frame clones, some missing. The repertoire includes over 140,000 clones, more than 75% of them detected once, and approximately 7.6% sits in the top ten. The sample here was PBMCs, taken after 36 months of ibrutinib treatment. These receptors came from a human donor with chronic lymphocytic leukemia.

CDR3 protein: CAWTYRDSTHGYTF. CDR3 DNA sequence: TGTGCCTGGACATACCGGGACAGCACTCATGGCTACACCTTC. This chain connects TRBV30 to TRBJ1-2, with 7 bases aligning to TRBD1. This CDR3 has 14 amino acids. Germline CDR1 and CDR2: GTSNPN and SVGIG (reference sequence). After removal of 4 bases from V and 6 bases from J, the junction contained 11 bases not matched to a gene.

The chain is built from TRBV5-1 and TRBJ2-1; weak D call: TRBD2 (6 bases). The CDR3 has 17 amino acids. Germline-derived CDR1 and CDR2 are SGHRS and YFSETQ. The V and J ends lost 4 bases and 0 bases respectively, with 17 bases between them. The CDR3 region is CASSRGIQRSSYNEQFF. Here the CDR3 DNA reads TGCGCCAGCAGCCGGGGGATCCAGCGGAGCTCCTACAATGAGCAGTTCTTC.

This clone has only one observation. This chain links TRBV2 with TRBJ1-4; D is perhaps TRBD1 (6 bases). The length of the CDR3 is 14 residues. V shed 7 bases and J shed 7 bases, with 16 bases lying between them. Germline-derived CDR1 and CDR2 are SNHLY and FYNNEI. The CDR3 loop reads CASTSGTRGEKLFF. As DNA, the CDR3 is TGTGCCAGCACTTCCGGGACCAGGGGTGAAAAACTGTTTTTT.

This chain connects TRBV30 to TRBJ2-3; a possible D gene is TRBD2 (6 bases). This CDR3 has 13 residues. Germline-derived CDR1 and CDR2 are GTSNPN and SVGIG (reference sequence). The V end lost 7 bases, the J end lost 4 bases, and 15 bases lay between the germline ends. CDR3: CAFWRARADTQYF. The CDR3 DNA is TGTGCCTTCTGGAGGGCCAGGGCAGATACGCAGTATTTT.

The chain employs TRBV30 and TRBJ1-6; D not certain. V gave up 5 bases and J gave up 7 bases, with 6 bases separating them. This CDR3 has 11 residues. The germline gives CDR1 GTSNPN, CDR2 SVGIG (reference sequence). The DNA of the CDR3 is TGTGCCTGGCGGCTGAATTCACCCCTCCACTTT. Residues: CAWRLNSPLHF.

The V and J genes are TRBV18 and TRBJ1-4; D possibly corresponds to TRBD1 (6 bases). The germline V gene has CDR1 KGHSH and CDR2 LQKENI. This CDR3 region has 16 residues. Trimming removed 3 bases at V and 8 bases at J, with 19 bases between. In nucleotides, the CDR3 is TGTGCCAGCTCACCTCGAGCCCCCGGGAGGGGGGAAAAACTGTTTTTT. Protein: CASSPRAPGRGEKLFF.

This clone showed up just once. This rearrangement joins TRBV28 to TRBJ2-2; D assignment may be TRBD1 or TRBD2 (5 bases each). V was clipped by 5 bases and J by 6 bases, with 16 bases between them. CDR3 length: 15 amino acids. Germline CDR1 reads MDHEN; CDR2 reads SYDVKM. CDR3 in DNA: TGTGCCAGCAGTATGGGGGATCGATACGCCGGGGAGCTGTTTTTT. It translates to CASSMGDRYAGELFF. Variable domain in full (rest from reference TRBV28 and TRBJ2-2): DVKVTQSSRYLVKRTGEKVFLECVQDMDHENMFWYRQDPGLGLRLIYFSYDVKMKEKGDIPEGYSVSREKKERFSLILESASTNQTSMYLCASSMGDRYAGELFFGEGSRLTVL.

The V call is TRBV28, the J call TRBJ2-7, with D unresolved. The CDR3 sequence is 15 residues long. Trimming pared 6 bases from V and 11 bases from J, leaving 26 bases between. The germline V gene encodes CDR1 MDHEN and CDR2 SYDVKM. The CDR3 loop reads CASSLPLLGSGKEYF. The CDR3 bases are TGTGCCAGCAGCCTACCCCTGCTGGGGTCAGGAAAGGAGTACTTC.

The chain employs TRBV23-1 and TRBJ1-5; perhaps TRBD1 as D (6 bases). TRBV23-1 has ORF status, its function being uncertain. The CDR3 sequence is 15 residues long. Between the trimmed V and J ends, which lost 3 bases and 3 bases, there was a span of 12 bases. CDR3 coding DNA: TGCGCCAGCAGTCAGACAGGAGCCCTCAATCAGCCCCAGCATTTT. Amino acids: CASSQTGALNQPQHF.

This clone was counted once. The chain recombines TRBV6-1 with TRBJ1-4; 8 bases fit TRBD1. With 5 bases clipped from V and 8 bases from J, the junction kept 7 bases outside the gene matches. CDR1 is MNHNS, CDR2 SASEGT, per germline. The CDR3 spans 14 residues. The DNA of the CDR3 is TGTGCCAGCAGTTTGGACAGGGTTGACGAAAAACTGTTTTTT. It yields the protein CASSLDRVDEKLFF.

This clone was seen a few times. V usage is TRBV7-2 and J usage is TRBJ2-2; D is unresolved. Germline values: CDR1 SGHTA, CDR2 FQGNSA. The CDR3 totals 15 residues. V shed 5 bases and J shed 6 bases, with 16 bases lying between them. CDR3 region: CASSQNYYWAGELFF. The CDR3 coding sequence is TGTGCCAGCAGCCAAAATTACTACTGGGCCGGGGAGCTGTTTTTT.

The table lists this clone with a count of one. CDR3 amino acids: CASSELQAGNTIYF. Here the CDR3 DNA reads TGTGCCAGCAGCGAACTACAGGCTGGAAACACCATATATTTT. This sequence joins TRBV2 and TRBJ1-3, with D possibly being TRBD1 (5 bases). There are 14 residues in the CDR3. Per the germline V gene, CDR1 is SNHLY and CDR2 is FYNNEI. Deletions cut 6 bases from V and 2 bases from J, with 11 bases between.

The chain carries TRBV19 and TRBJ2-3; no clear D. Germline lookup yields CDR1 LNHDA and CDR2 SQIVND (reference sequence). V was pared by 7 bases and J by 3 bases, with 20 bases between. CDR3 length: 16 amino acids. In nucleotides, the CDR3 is TGTGCCAGTACCAATCTGCGGAGCTCTCAGACAGATACGCAGTATTTT. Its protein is CASTNLRSSQTDTQYF. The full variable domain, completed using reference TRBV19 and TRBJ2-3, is DGGITQSPKYLFRKEGQNVTLSCEQNLNHDAMYWYRQDPGQGLRLIYYSQIVNDFQKGDIAEGYSVSREKKESFPLTVTSAQKNPTAFYLCASTNLRSSQTDTQYFGPGTRLTVL.

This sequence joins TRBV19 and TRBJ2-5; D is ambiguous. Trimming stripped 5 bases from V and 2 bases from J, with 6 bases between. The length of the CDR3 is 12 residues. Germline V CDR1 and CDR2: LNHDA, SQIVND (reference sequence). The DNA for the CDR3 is TGTGCCAGTAGTTTCAGTCAAGAGACCCAGTACTTC. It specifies CASSFSQETQYF.

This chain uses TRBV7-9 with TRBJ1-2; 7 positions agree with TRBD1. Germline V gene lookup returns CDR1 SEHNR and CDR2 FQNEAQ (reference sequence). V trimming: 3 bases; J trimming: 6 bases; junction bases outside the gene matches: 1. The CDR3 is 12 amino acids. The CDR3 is CASSLQGDGYTF. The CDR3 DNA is TGTGCCAGCAGCTTGCAGGGGGATGGCTACACCTTC.

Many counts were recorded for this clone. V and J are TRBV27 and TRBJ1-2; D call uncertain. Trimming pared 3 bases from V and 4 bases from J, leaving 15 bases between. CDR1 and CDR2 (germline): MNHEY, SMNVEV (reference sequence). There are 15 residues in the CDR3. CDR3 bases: TGTGCCAGCAGTTTGTCTAGTCAGTCCGGCTATGGCTACACCTTC. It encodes CASSLSSQSGYGYTF.

This CDR3 is CAIGRDRGTDTQYF. In DNA, the CDR3 is TGTGCCATCGGTCGGGACAGGGGCACAGATACGCAGTATTTT. The rearrangement uses TRBV10-3 and TRBJ2-3, with 9 bases identical to TRBD1. There are 14 residues in the CDR3. V shed 8 bases, J shed 1 base, and the junction held 4 bases outside the gene matches. Germline V lookup: CDR1 ENHRY, CDR2 SYGVKD.

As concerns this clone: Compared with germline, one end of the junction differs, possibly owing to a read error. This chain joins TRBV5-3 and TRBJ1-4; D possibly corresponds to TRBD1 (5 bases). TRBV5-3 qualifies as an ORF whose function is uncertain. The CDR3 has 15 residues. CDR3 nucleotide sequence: TGTGCCAGCAGCTGGGAACCGGGACTCTTAGAAAAACTGTTTTTT. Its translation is CASSWEPGLLEKLFF.

The CDR3 sequence is CASSLKAAGQETQYF. CDR3 nucleotide sequence: TGTGCCAGCAGCTTAAAGGCGGCGGGACAAGAGACCCAGTACTTC. The chain recombines TRBV11-2 with TRBJ2-5; possibly TRBD2 for D (6 bases). Looked up from germline, CDR1 is SGHAT and CDR2 is FQNNGV. With 2 bases removed from V and 2 bases from J, the gap between germline ends came to 12 bases. The CDR3 runs 15 residues. The whole variable domain, remainder taken from reference TRBV11-2 and TRBJ2-5, is EAGVAQSPRYKIIEKRQSVAFWCNPISGHATLYWYQQILGQGPKLLIQFQNNGVVDDSQLPKDRFSAERLKGVDSTLKIQPAKLEDSAVYLCASSLKAAGQETQYFGPGTRLLVL.

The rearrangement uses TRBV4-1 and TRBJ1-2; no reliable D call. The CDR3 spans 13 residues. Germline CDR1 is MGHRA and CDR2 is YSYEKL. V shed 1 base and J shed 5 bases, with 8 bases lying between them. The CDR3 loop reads CASSQGRTYGYTF. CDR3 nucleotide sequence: TGCGCCAGCAGCCAAGGCCGAACTTATGGCTACACCTTC.